Listed here are 4 T cell receptor beta chains from one sample, sequenced in a study of T cells in Graves' hyperthyroidism and ophthalmopathy (dated by TCRdb to about 2019). Receptors were amplified or captured by multiplex PCR. TCRdb records Illumina HiSeq 2000 as the sequencer. The TCR beta CDR3 regions were amplified from RNA transcripts. The first round of RT-PCR for the TCR CDR3 was performed with the HTBI primer set and the Qiagen OneStep RT-PCR kit. TCRdb's own reprocessing of the public reads used fastp at Q25 and MiXCR and kept productive beta chains. Rows merge per CDR3 protein into single entries with the most common DNA and genes. Here the sample has fewer than 700,000 distinct CDR3 sequences; about 15% occur a single time. Approximately 15% of the sample is in the top ten clones. The sample consisted of blood. These receptors were collected from a young woman with Graves' ophthalmopathy.

This clonotype was picked up many times. V gene TRBV7-2 combines with J gene TRBJ1-2, with TRBD1 matching 12 bases. V dropped 5 bases and J dropped 4; count of bases not matched to a gene: 5. The CDR3 extends over 15 amino acids. The germline CDR1 and CDR2 sequences are SGHTA and FQGNSA. CDR3 in DNA: TGTGCCAGCAGCGAGGGACAGGGGGCCGCCTATGGCTACACCTTC. It yields the protein CASSEGQGAAYGYTF. Full variable domain (remainder filled in from reference TRBV7-2 and TRBJ1-2): GAGVSQSPSNKVTEKGKDVELRCDPISGHTALYWYRQSLGQGLEFLIYFQGNSAPDKSGLPSDRFSAERTGGSVSTLTIQRTQQEDSAVYLCASSEGQGAAYGYTFGSGTRLTVV.

The rearrangement links TRBV15 to TRBJ1-1, with D possibly TRBD1 on 5 matching bases. The CDR3 has 15 residues. The V gene's germline CDR1 is LNHNV and CDR2 YYDKDF (reference sequence). Deletions cut 0 bases from V and 12 bases from J, with 20 bases between. CDR3 bases: TGTGCCACCAGCAGAGACTCCGGGACTACCCGTAAAACTTTCTTT. As protein: CATSRDSGTTRKTFF. Drawing the rest from reference TRBV15 and TRBJ1-1, the complete variable domain is DAMVIQNPRYQVTQFGKPVTLSCSQTLNHNVMYWYQQKSSQAPKLLFHYYDKDFNNEADTPDNFQSRRPNTSFCFLDIRSPGLGDTAMYLCATSRDSGTTRKTFFGQGTRLTVV.

CDR3 loop: CASSKGAINQPQHF. The CDR3 DNA reads as TGTGCCAGCAGCAAAGGGGCCATCAATCAGCCCCAGCATTTT. The chain recombines TRBV16 with TRBJ1-5, with D possibly being TRBD1 (5 bases). The V gene lost 5 bases and the J gene lost 3 bases, with 11 bases spanning the gap. The CDR3 is made up of 14 amino acids. Looked up from germline, CDR1 is KGHSY and CDR2 is FQNENV.

This clonotype came up many times. The rearrangement links TRBV2 to TRBJ1-1; D not certain. CDR1 SNHLY and CDR2 FYNNEI come from the germline V gene. Trimming shortened V by 6 bases and J by 0 bases, and 8 bases separated the two germline ends. The CDR3 consists of 13 residues. The DNA for the CDR3 is TGTGCCAGCAGACGACATTTGAACACTGAAGCTTTCTTT. It specifies CASRRHLNTEAFF. Full variable domain (outside the CDR3, taken from reference TRBV2 and TRBJ1-1): EPEVTQTPSHQVTQMGQEVILRCVPISNHLYFYWYRQILGQKVEFLVSFYNNEISEKSEIFDDQFSVERPDGSNFTLKIRSTKLEDSAMYFCASRRHLNTEAFFGQGTRLTVV.